This T cell receptor (beta chain) was identified during a study of shared clonotypes between healthy human individuals. Only in-frame clones appear in the TCRdb table, and some are missing; sequencing was by immunoSEQ multiplex PCR. Of approximately 2.5 million clones listed, 90% to 95% are singletons. Germline values: CDR1 LGHNT, CDR2 FRNRAP. V was trimmed by 6 bases and J by 6 bases, leaving 10 bases between them. This CDR3 has 12 amino acids. The sequence was collected from a man younger than 35 in good health. V usage is TRBV12-5 and J usage is TRBJ2-3; D remains unclear. Material for sequencing was naive CD4+ T cells sorted from blood. Documented subset: CD45RA+ positively selected. The CDR3 coding sequence is TGTGCTAGTGGGCCTCAGGAGGATACGCAGTATTTT. Residues: CASGPQEDTQYF. Looking up the rest from reference TRBV12-5 and TRBJ2-3 gives the full variable domain: DARVTQTPRHKVTEMGQEVTMRCQPILGHNTVFWYRQTMMQGLELLAYFRNRAPLDDSGMPKDRFSAEMPDATLATLKIQPSEPRDSAVYFCASGPQEDTQYFGPGTRLTVL.